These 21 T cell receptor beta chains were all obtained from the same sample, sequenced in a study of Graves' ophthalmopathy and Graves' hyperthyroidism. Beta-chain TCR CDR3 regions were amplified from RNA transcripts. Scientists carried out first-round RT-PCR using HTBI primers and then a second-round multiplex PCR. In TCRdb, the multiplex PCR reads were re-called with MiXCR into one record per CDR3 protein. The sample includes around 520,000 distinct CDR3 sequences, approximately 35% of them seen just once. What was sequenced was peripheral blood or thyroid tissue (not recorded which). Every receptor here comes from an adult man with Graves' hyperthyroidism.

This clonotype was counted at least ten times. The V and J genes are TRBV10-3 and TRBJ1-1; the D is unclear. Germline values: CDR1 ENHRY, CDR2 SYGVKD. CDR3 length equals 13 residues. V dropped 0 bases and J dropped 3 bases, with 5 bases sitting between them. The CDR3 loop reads CAISESFDTEAFF. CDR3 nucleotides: TGTGCCATCAGTGAGTCGTTTGACACTGAAGCTTTCTTT.

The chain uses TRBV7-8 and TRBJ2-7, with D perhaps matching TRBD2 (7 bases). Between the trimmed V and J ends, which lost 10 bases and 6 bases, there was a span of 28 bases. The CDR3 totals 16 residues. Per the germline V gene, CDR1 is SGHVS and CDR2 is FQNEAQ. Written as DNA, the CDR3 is TGTGCCACCACGACCCTGGGGGCAGGGAGGGATAGCGAGCAGTACTTC. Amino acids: CATTTLGAGRDSEQYF.

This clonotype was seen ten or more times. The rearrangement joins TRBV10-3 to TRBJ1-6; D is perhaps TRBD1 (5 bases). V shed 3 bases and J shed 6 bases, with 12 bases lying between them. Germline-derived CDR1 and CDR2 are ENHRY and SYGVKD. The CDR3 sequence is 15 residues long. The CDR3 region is CAISDSGTSNSPLHF. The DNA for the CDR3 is TGTGCCATCAGTGACTCCGGGACCAGTAATTCACCCCTCCACTTT.

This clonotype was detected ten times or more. CDR3 sequence: CASSEDGGGETQYF. For the CDR3, the DNA is TGTGCCAGCAGTGAAGACGGGGGGGGGGAGACCCAGTACTTC. The chain joins TRBV2 to TRBJ2-5; TRBD2 matches at 8 bases. V was clipped by 1 base and J by 5 bases; unmatched bases: 3. Germline lookup yields CDR1 SNHLY and CDR2 FYNNEI. The CDR3 loop spans 14 amino acids.

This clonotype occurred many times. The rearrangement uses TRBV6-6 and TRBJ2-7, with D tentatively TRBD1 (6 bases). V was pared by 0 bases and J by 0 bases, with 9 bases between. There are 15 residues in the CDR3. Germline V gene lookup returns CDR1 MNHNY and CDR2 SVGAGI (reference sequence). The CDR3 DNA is TGTGCCAGCAGTTACTCGAGGACAGCCTCCTACGAGCAGTACTTC. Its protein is CASSYSRTASYEQYF.

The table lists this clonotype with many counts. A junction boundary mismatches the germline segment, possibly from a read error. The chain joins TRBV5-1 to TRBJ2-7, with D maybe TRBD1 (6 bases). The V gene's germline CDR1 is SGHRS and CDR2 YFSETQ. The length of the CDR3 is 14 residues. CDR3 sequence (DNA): TGCGCCAGCAGCCCGAGCATTCGACAGGCTGAGTTGGACTTC. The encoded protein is CASSPSIRQAELDF.

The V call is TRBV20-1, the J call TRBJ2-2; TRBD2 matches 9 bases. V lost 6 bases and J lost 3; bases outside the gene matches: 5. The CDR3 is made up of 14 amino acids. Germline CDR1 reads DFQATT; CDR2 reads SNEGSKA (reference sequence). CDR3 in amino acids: CSASSGAHTGELFF. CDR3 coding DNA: TGCAGTGCGTCTAGCGGGGCCCACACCGGGGAGCTGTTTTTT.

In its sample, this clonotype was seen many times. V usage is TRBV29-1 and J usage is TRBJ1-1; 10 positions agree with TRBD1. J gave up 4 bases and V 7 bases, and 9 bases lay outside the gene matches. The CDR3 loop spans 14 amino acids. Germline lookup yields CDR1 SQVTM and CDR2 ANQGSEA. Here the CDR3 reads CSATTGGSGTEAFF. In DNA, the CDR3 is TGCAGCGCCACGACAGGGGGCTCTGGCACTGAAGCTTTCTTT.

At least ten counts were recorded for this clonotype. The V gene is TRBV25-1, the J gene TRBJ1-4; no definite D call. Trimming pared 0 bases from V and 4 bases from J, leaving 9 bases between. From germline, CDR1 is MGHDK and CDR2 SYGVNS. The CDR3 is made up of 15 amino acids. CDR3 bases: TGTGCCAGCAGTGAATATGGCAGCGTTAATGAAAAACTGTTTTTT. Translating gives CASSEYGSVNEKLFF.

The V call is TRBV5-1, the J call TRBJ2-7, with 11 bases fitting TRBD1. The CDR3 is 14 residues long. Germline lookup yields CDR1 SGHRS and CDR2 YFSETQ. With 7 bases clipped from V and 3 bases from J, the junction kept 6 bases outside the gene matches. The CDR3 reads CASARDRGDYEQYF. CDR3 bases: TGCGCCAGCGCCCGGGACAGGGGGGACTACGAGCAGTACTTC.

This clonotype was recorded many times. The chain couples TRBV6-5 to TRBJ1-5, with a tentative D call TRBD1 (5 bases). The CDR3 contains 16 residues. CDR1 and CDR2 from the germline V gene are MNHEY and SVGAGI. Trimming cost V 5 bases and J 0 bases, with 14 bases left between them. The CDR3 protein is CASSRQGGPSNQPQHF. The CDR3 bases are TGTGCCAGCAGTAGGCAGGGAGGGCCTAGCAATCAGCCCCAGCATTTT.

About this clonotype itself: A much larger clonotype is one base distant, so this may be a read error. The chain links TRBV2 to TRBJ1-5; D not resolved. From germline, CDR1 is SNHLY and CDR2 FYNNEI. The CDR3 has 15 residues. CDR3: CANSLWGNSNQPQHF. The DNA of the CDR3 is TGTGCCAACAGTTTATGGGGAAATAGCAATCAGCCCCAGCATTTT.

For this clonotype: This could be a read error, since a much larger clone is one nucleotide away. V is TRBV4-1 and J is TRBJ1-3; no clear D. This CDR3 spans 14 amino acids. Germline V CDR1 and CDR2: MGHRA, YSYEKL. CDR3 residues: CAGSQEGQENTIYF. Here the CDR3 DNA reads TGCGCCGGCAGCCAAGAAGGCCAGGAAAACACCATATATTTT.

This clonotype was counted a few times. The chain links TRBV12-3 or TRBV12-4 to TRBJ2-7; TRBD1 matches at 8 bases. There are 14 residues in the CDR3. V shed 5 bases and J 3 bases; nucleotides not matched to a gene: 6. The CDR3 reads CASSPRQGLYEQYF. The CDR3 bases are TGTGCCAGCAGTCCACGACAGGGGCTCTACGAGCAGTACTTC.

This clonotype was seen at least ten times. The CDR3 region is CASSFRGTDTQYF. The DNA of the CDR3 is TGTGCCAGCAGCTTTAGGGGCACAGATACGCAGTATTTT. The rearrangement links TRBV7-8 to TRBJ2-3; D uncertain. This CDR3 contains 13 residues. V was shortened by 3 bases and J by 1 base, with 5 bases between the two germline ends. Germline values: CDR1 SGHVS, CDR2 FQNEAQ.

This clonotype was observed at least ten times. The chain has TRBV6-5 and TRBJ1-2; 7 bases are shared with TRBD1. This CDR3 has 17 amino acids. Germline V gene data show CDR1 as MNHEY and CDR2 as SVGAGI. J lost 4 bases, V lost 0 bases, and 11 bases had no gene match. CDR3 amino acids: CASSYSTVSRGPYGYTF. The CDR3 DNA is TGTGCCAGCAGTTACTCGACGGTTTCGAGGGGGCCCTATGGCTACACCTTC.

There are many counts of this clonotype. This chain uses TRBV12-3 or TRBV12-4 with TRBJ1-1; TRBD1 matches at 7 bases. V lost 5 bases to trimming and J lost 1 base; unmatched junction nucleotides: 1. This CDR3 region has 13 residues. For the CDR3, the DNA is TGTGCCAGCAGTAACAGGGGGAACACTGAAGCTTTCTTT. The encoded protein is CASSNRGNTEAFF.

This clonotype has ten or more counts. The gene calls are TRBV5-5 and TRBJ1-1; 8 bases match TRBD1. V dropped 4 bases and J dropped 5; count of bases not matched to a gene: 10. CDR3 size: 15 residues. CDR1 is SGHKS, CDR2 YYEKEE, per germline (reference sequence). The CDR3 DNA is TGTGCCAGCAGCCCGTGGACAGGGAAAGGGACTGAAGCTTTCTTT. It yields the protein CASSPWTGKGTEAFF.

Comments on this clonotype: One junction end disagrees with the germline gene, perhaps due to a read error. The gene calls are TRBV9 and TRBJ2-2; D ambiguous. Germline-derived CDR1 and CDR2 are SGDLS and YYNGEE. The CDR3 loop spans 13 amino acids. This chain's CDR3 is CASSVDNSGELFF. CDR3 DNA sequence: TGTGCCAGCAGCGTAGATAACAGCGGGGAGCTGTTTTTT.

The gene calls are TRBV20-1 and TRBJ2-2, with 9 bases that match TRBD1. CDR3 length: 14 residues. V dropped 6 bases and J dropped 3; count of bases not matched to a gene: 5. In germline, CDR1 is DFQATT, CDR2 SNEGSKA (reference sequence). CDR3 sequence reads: CSAPDRGYTGELFF. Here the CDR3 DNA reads TGCAGTGCCCCCGACAGGGGGTACACCGGGGAGCTGTTTTTT.

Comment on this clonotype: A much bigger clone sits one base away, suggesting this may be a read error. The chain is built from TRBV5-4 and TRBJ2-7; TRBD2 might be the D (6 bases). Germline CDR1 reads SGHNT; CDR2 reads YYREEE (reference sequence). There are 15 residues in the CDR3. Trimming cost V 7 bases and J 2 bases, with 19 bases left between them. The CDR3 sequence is CASRSHGGGPYEQYF. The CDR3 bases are TGTGCCAGCCGCAGTCACGGGGGAGGCCCCTACGAGCAGTACTTC. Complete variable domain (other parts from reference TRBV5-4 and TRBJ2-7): ETGVTQSPTHLIKTRGQQVTLRCSSQSGHNTVSWYQQALGQGPQFIFQYYREEENGRGNFPPRFSGLQFPNYSSELNVNALELDDSALYLCASRSHGGGPYEQYFGPGTRLTVT.